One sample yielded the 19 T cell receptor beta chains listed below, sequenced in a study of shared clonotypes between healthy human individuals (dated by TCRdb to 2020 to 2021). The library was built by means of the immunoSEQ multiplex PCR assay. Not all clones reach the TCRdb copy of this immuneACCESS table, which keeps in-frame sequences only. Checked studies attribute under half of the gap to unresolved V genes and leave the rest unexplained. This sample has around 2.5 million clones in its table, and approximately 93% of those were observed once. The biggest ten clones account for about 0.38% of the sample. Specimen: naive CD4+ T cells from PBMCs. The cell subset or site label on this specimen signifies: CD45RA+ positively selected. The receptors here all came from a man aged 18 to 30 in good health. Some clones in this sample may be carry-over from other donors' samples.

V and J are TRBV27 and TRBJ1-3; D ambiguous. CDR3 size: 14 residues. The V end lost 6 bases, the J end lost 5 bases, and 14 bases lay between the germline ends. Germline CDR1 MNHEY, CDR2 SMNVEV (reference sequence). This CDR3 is CASSPELGRNTIYF. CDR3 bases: TGTGCCAGCAGCCCGGAGTTGGGCAGAAACACCATATATTTT.

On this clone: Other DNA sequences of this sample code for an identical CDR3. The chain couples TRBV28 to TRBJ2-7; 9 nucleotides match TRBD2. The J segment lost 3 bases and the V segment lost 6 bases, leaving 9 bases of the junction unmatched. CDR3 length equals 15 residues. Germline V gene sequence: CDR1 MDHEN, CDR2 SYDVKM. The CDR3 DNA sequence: TGTGCCAGCAGCCTAGGGACTAGCCCCCGCTACGAGCAGTACTTC. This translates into CASSLGTSPRYEQYF.

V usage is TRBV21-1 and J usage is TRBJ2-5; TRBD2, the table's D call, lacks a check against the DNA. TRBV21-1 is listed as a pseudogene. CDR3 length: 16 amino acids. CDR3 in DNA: TGTGCCAGCAGCACTCCGGGACTAGCCTTCGGAAAGACCCAGTACTTC. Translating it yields CASSTPGLAFGKTQYF.

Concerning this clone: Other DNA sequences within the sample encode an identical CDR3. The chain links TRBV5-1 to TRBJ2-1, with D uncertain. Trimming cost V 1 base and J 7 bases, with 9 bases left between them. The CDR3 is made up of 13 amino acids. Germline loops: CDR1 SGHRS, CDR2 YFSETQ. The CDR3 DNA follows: TGCGCCAGCAGCTTGCTGGTTTATAATGAGCAGTTCTTC. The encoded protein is CASSLLVYNEQFF.

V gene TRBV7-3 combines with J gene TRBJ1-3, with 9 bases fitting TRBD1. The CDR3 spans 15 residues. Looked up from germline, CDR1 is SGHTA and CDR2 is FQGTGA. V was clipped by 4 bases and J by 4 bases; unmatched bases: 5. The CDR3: CASSSIQGAGNTIYF. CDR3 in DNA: TGTGCCAGCAGCTCCATACAGGGGGCCGGAAACACCATATATTTT.

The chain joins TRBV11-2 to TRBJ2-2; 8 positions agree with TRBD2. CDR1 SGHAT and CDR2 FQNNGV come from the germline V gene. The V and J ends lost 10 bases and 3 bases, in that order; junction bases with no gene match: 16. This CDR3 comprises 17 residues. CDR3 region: CATPTPSGSKDTGELFF. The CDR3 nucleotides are TGTGCCACTCCGACCCCGAGCGGGAGTAAGGACACCGGGGAGCTGTTTTTT.

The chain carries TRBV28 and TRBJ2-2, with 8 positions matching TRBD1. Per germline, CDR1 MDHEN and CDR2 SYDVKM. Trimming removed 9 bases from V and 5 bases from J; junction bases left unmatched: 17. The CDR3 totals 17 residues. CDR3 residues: CASLSDRVGFGTGELFF. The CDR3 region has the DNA TGTGCCAGTTTATCGGACAGGGTGGGGTTTGGTACCGGGGAGCTGTTTTTT.

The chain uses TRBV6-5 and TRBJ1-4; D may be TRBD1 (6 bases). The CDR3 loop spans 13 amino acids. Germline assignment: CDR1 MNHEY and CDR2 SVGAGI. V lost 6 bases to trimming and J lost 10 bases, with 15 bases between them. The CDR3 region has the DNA TGTGCCAGCAGGTCCGGGGGGCAGGGAAAACTGTTTTTT. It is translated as CASRSGGQGKLFF.

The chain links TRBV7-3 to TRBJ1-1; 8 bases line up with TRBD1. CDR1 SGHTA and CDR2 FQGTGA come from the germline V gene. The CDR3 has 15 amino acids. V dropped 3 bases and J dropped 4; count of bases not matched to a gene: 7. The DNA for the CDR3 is TGTGCCAGCAGCTTGCCAGGGGGCTTGGGCACTGAAGCTTTCTTT. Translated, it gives CASSLPGGLGTEAFF.

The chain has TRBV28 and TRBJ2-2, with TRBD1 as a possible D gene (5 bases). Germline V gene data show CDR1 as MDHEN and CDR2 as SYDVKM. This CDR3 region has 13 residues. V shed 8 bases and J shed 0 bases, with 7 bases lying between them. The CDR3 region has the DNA TGTGCCAGCCAGGGTACGAACACCGGGGAGCTGTTTTTT. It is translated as CASQGTNTGELFF.

The CDR3 reads CAISETSGGEGTQYF. CDR3 DNA sequence: TGTGCCATCAGTGAAACTAGCGGGGGAGAGGGGACCCAGTACTTC. This chain uses TRBV10-3 with TRBJ2-5; TRBD2 matches 11 bases. CDR1 ENHRY and CDR2 SYGVKD come from the germline V gene. V lost 3 bases and J lost 7; bases outside the gene matches: 7. The CDR3 has 15 amino acids.

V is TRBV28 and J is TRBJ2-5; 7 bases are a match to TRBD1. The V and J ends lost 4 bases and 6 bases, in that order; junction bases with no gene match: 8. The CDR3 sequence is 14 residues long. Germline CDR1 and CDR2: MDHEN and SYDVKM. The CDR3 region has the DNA TGTGCCAGCAGTTCATGGGACAGTGAGAAGACCCAGTACTTC. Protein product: CASSSWDSEKTQYF.

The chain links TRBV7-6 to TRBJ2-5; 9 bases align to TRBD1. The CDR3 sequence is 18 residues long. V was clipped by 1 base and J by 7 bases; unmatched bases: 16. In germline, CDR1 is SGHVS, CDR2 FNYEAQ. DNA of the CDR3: TGTGCCAGCAGCTTAGGGTTGGGACAGGGTTCTTATAGAGGGACCCAGTACTTC. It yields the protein CASSLGLGQGSYRGTQYF.

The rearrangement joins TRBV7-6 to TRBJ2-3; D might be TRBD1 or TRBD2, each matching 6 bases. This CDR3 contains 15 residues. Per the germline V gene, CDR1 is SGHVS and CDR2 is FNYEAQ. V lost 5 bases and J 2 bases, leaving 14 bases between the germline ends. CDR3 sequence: CASSRRGRDTDTQYF. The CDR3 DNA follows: TGTGCCAGCAGCCGCCGGGGGCGAGACACAGATACGCAGTATTTT.

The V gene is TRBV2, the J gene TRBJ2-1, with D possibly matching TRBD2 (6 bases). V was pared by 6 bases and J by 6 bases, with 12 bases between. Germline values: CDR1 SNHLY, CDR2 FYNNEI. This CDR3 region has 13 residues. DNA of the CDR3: TGTGCCAGCAGGGCGGGACCCACCAATGAGCAGTTCTTC. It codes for CASRAGPTNEQFF.

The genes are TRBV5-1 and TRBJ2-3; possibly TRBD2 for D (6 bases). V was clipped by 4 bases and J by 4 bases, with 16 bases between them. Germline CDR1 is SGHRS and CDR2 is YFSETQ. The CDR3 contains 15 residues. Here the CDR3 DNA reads TGCGCCAGCAGCACTTCGGGGGTAGCCCCAGATACGCAGTATTTT. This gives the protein CASSTSGVAPDTQYF.

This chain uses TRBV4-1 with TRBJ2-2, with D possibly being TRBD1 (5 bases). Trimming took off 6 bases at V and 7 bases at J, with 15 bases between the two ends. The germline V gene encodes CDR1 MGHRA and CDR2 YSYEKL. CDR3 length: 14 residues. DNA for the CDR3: TGCGCCAGCAGGCTACTGGGGCAGGGCGGGGAGCTGTTTTTT. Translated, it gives CASRLLGQGGELFF.

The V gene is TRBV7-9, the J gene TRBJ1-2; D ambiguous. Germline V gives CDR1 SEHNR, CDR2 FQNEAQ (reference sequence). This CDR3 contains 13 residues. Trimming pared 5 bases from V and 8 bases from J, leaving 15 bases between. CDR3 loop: CASSVGETVGYTF. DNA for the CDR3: TGTGCCAGCAGCGTGGGAGAAACTGTGGGCTACACCTTC.

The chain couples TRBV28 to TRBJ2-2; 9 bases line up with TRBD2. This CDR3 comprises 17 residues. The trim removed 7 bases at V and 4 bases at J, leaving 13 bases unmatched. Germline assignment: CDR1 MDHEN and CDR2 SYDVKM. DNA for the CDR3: TGTGCCAGCAATCTAGGGGCGGGGGGGGCCCCCACCGGGGAGCTGTTTTTT. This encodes CASNLGAGGAPTGELFF.